This TCR beta chain came from a study of response to subunit inactivated influenza vaccine. TCRdb itself ran the RT-PCR reads through MiXCR, one entry per CDR3 protein. The sample contains roughly 700,000 distinct CDR3 sequences, approximately 15% of which appear only once. Germline V gene lookup returns CDR1 SGHKS and CDR2 YYEKEE (reference sequence). Trimming removed 4 bases from V and 8 bases from J, with 10 bases in between. The CDR3 consists of 13 residues. This clonotype showed up many times. What it binds is not known. Study-wide findings and caveats: A suggestion made by the authors is that each seasonal influenza vaccination recruits few new T cells.

Sequencing used PBMCs from blood, obtained 14 to 15 days before vaccination. V usage is TRBV5-5 and J usage is TRBJ1-6; no definite D call. This clonotype originated in a man aged 50 to 60 who received an inactivated influenza vaccine. The DNA of the CDR3 is TGTGCCAGCAGCCGCCAACCAGATTCACCCCTCCACTTT. Protein: CASSRQPDSPLHF.